This entry lists 19 T cell receptor beta chains sequenced from one sample in a study of blood T cell repertoires in COVID-19. TCRdb's table, derived via immunoSEQ multiplex PCR, lists solely in-frame clones and lacks some. Seen here are about 100,000 clones, just over 85% observed once, and the top ten hold roughly 13%. Sequenced input: peripheral blood. Every receptor here comes from a woman aged 55 to 70 in a cohort sampled during active or convalescent COVID-19.

The chain's CDR3 is CASSLGLASVNEQFF. CDR3 DNA: TGTGCCAGCAGCCTCGGACTAGCGTCCGTGAATGAGCAGTTCTTC. The rearrangement uses TRBV5-5 and TRBJ2-1; TRBD2 matches at 9 bases. CDR1 and CDR2 (germline): SGHKS, YYEKEE (reference sequence). The CDR3 contains 15 residues. The V and J ends lost 4 bases and 7 bases, in that order; junction bases with no gene match: 9.

The V call is TRBV11-2, the J call TRBJ1-2; 7 bases map to TRBD1. CDR1 and CDR2 from the germline V gene are SGHAT and FQNNGV. V was pared by 3 bases and J by 4 bases, with 5 bases of the junction left unmatched. The CDR3 length is 14 residues. CDR3 in DNA: TGTGCCAGCAGCTTGGACAGGCGGTCCTATGGCTACACCTTC. Its protein is CASSLDRRSYGYTF.

The rearrangement joins TRBV12-3 or TRBV12-4 to TRBJ2-7; D is ambiguous. The CDR3 sequence is 11 residues long. The ends were cut back, 3 bases at V and 5 bases at J, with 5 bases in the middle. The CDR3 here is CASSFLNEQYF. CDR3 nucleotides: TGTGCCAGCAGTTTCTTAAACGAGCAGTACTTC.

V gene TRBV25-1 combines with J gene TRBJ1-6; TRBD1 aligns across 9 bases. With V trimmed by 7 bases and J by 6 bases, 7 bases remained unmatched. The CDR3 is 15 residues long. Germline CDR1 reads MGHDK; CDR2 reads SYGVNS. In nucleotides, the CDR3 is TGTGCCAGCAAGCTACAGGGGGCGTCTAATTCACCCCTCCACTTT. Amino acid sequence: CASKLQGASNSPLHF.

The CDR3 sequence: CSVEYRVTDTQYF. The CDR3 bases are TGCAGCGTTGAGTACAGGGTCACAGATACGCAGTATTTT. The chain combines TRBV29-1 with TRBJ2-3; tentatively, D is TRBD1 (6 bases). The germline V and J ends were trimmed by 3 bases and 2 bases, with 9 bases remaining between them. The germline CDR1 and CDR2 sequences are SQVTM and ANQGSEA. The CDR3 is 13 amino acids.

The V and J genes are TRBV30 and TRBJ2-2; perhaps TRBD1 as D (6 bases). The germline gives CDR1 GTSNPN, CDR2 SVGIG (reference sequence). This CDR3 contains 15 residues. Deletions cut 0 bases from V and 1 base from J, with 9 bases between. For the CDR3, the DNA is TGTGCCTGGAGTGTTCGACAGGTGAACACCGGGGAGCTGTTTTTT. Residues: CAWSVRQVNTGELFF. The full variable domain, its missing parts supplied by reference TRBV30 and TRBJ2-2, is SQTIHQWPATLVQPVGSPLSLECTVEGTSNPNLYWYRQAAGRGLQLLFYSVGIGQISSEVPQNLSASRPQDRQFILSSKKLLLSDSGFYLCAWSVRQVNTGELFFGEGSRLTVL.

This chain connects TRBV11-1 to TRBJ1-6; D gene ambiguous. V lost 0 bases to trimming and J lost 7 bases, with 10 bases between them. The CDR3 is 15 residues long. Looked up from germline, CDR1 is SGHAT and CDR2 is FQDESV (reference sequence). CDR3 coding DNA: TGTGCCAGCAGCTTAGCGCTGGAGAGCAATTCACCCCTCCACTTT. Its protein product is CASSLALESNSPLHF.

The chain carries TRBV19 and TRBJ2-2; weak D call: TRBD2 (6 bases). Trimming took off 5 bases at V and 7 bases at J, with 20 bases between the two ends. The CDR3 spans 16 residues. Germline V CDR1 and CDR2: LNHDA, SQIVND (reference sequence). The CDR3: CASSLGTKRGLGELFF. The CDR3 coding sequence is TGTGCCAGTAGTTTGGGGACGAAGAGGGGACTCGGGGAGCTGTTTTTT.

This clone was found a few times. The chain employs TRBV9 and TRBJ2-1; 13 nucleotides agree with TRBD2. This CDR3 is 18 amino acids long. J lost 0 bases, V lost 3 bases, and 6 bases had no gene match. Germline V gene lookup returns CDR1 SGDLS and CDR2 YYNGEE. The CDR3 sequence is CASSGTSGGLSSYNEQFF. The DNA of the CDR3 is TGTGCCAGCAGCGGGACTAGCGGGGGATTGAGCTCCTACAATGAGCAGTTCTTC. The variable domain in full, completed from reference TRBV9 and TRBJ2-1, reads DSGVTQTPKHLITATGQRVTLRCSPRSGDLSVYWYQQSLDQGLQFLIQYYNGEERAKGNILERFSAQQFPDLHSELNLSSLELGDSALYFCASSGTSGGLSSYNEQFFGPGTRLTVL.

The rearrangement links TRBV18 to TRBJ1-1; D remains ambiguous. Trimming removed 5 bases at V and 6 bases at J, with 10 bases between. Germline V CDR1 and CDR2: KGHSH, LQKENI. The CDR3 length is 12 residues. The CDR3 DNA reads as TGTGCCAGCTCATCCTCCGGTCCTGAAGCTTTCTTT. This sequence encodes CASSSSGPEAFF.

V is TRBV10-1 and J is TRBJ2-3; tentative D call: TRBD1 (6 bases). Germline V lookup: CDR1 WNHNN, CDR2 SYGVQD (reference sequence). Trimming took 2 bases from V and 6 from J, leaving 12 bases between them. The CDR3 is 14 residues long. The CDR3 bases are TGCGCCAGCAGTGAGCTGGGGCAGGGGGATACGCAGTATTTT. It translates to CASSELGQGDTQYF.

This chain joins TRBV9 and TRBJ2-7; 7 bases map to TRBD1. Germline trimming cut 3 bases from V and 3 bases from J; bases unmatched to any gene: 6. This CDR3 has 14 amino acids. Germline-derived CDR1 and CDR2 are SGDLS and YYNGEE. CDR3 DNA sequence: TGTGCCAGCAGCGCCTTTTCAGGGGGCTACGAGCAGTACTTC. This codes for CASSAFSGGYEQYF.

CDR3 sequence (DNA): TGTGCCAGCAGTTACTCGACAGGGTTTAATGAGCAGTTCTTC. Amino acids: CASSYSTGFNEQFF. The V and J genes are TRBV6-5 and TRBJ2-1; 7 bases line up with TRBD1. CDR3 size: 14 residues. Per germline, CDR1 MNHEY and CDR2 SVGAGI. The junction had 3 bases not matched to a gene; V was cut back by 0 bases and J by 7 bases.

The rearrangement joins TRBV7-2 to TRBJ2-7; 8 bases match TRBD2. CDR3 length equals 16 residues. Germline CDR1 reads SGHTA; CDR2 reads FQGNSA. Trimming at V came to 3 bases and at J to 6 bases, leaving 13 bases not matched to a gene. CDR3 amino acids: CASSLDTGTRSVEQYF. CDR3 bases: TGTGCCAGCAGCTTGGATACCGGGACTAGGAGTGTCGAGCAGTACTTC.

The chain combines TRBV20-1 with TRBJ1-6; D remains unclear. Germline CDR1 reads DFQATT; CDR2 reads SNEGSKA (reference sequence). Between the trimmed V and J ends, which lost 3 bases and 7 bases, there was a span of 13 bases. There are 14 residues in the CDR3. CDR3 bases: TGCAGTGCTAGTCCGGTCCCCCTCAATTCACCCCTCCACTTT. Encoded protein: CSASPVPLNSPLHF.

The rearrangement links TRBV19 to TRBJ2-3; 10 nucleotides line up with TRBD2. The trim removed 5 bases at V and 5 bases at J, leaving 4 bases unmatched. The CDR3 contains 14 residues. Germline-derived CDR1 and CDR2 are LNHDA and SQIVND (reference sequence). The CDR3 nucleotides read TGTGCCAGTAGTTTAGCGGGGGGAAGAGATACGCAGTATTTT. As protein: CASSLAGGRDTQYF.

This clone was detected only a few times. V is TRBV5-1 and J is TRBJ1-2, with 10 bases aligning to TRBD1. The J segment lost 4 bases and the V segment lost 4 bases, leaving 4 bases of the junction unmatched. Per the germline V gene, CDR1 is SGHRS and CDR2 is YFSETQ. The length of the CDR3 is 14 residues. The CDR3 nucleotides are TGCGCCAGCAGCAAGACAGGGGGCGTCTATGGCTACACCTTC. This translates into CASSKTGGVYGYTF.

This rearrangement joins TRBV7-2 to TRBJ2-1; tentatively, D is TRBD2 (7 bases). Per the germline V gene, CDR1 is SGHTA and CDR2 is FQGNSA. The CDR3 spans 14 residues. V lost 6 bases to trimming and J lost 7 bases, with 16 bases between them. Written as DNA, the CDR3 is TGTGCCAGCAGGGGGGGGCGGGAGAGGAATGAGCAGTTCTTC. Protein sequence: CASRGGRERNEQFF.

V gene TRBV6-1 combines with J gene TRBJ1-2, with 7 bases aligning to TRBD1. Germline values: CDR1 MNHNS, CDR2 SASEGT. The CDR3 length is 14 residues. After removal of 3 bases from V and 8 bases from J, the junction contained 9 bases not matched to a gene. CDR3 region: CASSENRGQEGYTF. For the CDR3, the DNA is TGTGCCAGCAGTGAGAACAGGGGCCAGGAAGGCTACACCTTC.